This T cell receptor beta chain was recorded in a study of blood T cell repertoires in COVID-19. For the study at large: Collection of acute and convalescent COVID-19 samples took place in the United States, Italy and Spain. Sample material is recorded as cDNA or gDNA derived from T cells, B-cell-depleted T cells, or PBMCs.

Germline CDR1 reads SGHNT; CDR2 reads YYREEE (reference sequence). This CDR3 contains 17 residues. The V segment lost 3 bases and the J segment 8 bases; nucleotides outside the gene matches: 14. Per the authors' pipeline: It was from reference gene primer amplification that nucleated cell counts were estimated. Libraries were prepared by immunoSEQ multiplex PCR; TCRdb keeps only in-frame clonotypes and omits some of them. The V and J calls and clone size were taken over from that table, and D and trimming were inferred from the DNA. The data show about 20,000 clones, approximately 79% seen once. This sequence joins TRBV5-4 and TRBJ2-1; 10 bases line up with TRBD2. Sample: peripheral blood. This receptor was taken from an elderly man with acute or convalescent COVID-19. The CDR3 DNA sequence: TGTGCCAGCAGCTCCCGCGGCCTAGCGGGAGAGCTTTATGAGCAGTTCTTC. The encoded protein is CASSSRGLAGELYEQFF.